The T cell receptor beta chain under discussion was sequenced for a study of control samples from healthy donors and cancer patients. V lost 0 bases and J 6 bases, leaving 0 bases between the germline ends. This CDR3 is built from 11 residues. Clones were sequenced by immunoSEQ multiplex PCR, and TCRdb holds only the in-frame ones, with some missing. The sample consists of hundreds of thousands of clones, 75% to 95% of them appearing once. The rearrangement links TRBV12-3 or TRBV12-4 to TRBJ2-1; no clear D. The source material was PBMCs. The source is a man in his forties or fifties with head and neck cancer. CDR3 sequence: CASSLANEQFF. In DNA, the CDR3 is TGTGCCAGCAGTTTAGCCAATGAGCAGTTCTTC.